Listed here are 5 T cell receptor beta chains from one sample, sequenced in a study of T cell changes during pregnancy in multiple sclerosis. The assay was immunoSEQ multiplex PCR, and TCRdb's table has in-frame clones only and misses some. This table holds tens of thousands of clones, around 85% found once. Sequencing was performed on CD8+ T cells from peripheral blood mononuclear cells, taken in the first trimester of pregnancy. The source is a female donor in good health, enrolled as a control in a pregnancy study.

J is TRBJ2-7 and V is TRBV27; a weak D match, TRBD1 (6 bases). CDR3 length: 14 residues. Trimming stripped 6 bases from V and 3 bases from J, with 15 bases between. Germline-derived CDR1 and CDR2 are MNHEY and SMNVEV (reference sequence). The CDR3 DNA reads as TGTGCCAGCAGGGGGATCAGGGGAGTCTACGAGCAGTACTTC. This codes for CASRGIRGVYEQYF.

The CDR3 spells CASSIAGRTDTQYF. The CDR3 DNA reads as TGTGCCAGCAGTATAGCGGGTCGCACAGATACGCAGTATTTT. The chain has TRBV2 and TRBJ2-3; 7 bases line up with TRBD2. Germline-derived CDR1 and CDR2 are SNHLY and FYNNEI. CDR3 length equals 14 residues. The trim removed 5 bases at V and 1 base at J, leaving 3 bases unmatched.

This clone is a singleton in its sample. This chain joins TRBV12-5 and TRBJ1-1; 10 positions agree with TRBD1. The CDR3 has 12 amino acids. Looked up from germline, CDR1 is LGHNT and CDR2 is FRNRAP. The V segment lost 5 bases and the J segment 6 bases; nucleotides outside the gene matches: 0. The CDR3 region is CASGDRGPEAFF. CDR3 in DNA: TGTGCTAGTGGTGACAGGGGGCCTGAAGCTTTCTTT. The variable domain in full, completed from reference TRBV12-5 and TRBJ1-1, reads DARVTQTPRHKVTEMGQEVTMRCQPILGHNTVFWYRQTMMQGLELLAYFRNRAPLDDSGMPKDRFSAEMPDATLATLKIQPSEPRDSAVYFCASGDRGPEAFFGQGTRLTVV.

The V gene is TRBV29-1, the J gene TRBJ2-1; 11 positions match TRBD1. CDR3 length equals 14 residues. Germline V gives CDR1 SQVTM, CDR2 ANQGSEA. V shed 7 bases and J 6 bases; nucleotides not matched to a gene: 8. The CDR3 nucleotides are TGCAGCGGAACCGGGACAGGGGGACCCAATGAGCAGTTCTTC. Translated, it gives CSGTGTGGPNEQFF.

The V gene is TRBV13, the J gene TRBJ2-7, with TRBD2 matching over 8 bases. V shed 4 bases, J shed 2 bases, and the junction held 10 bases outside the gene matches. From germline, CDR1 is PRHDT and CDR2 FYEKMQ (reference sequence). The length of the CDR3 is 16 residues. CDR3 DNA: TGTGCCAGCAGCTCTAGGGTACTAGCGGAAACCTACGAGCAGTACTTC. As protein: CASSSRVLAETYEQYF. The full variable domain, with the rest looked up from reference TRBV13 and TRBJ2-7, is AAGVIQSPRHLIKEKRETATLKCYPIPRHDTVYWYQQGPGQDPQFLISFYEKMQSDKGSIPDRFSAQQFSDYHSELNMSSLELGDSALYFCASSSRVLAETYEQYFGPGTRLTVT.